These T cell receptor beta chains were read from a single sample in a study of blood T cell repertoires in COVID-19. TCRdb keeps only in-frame clones here, not all; method: immunoSEQ multiplex PCR. This table has about 84,000 clones, 65% to 85% appearing once. The sample comprised peripheral blood. The receptors derive from a man aged 80 or over with active or convalescent COVID-19. CDR3s include the opening cysteine and the closing phenylalanine or tryptophan. Fields, in order: J gene, D gene, V gene, clone size, CDR3 DNA, CDR3 protein. D genes are given only for firm matches. Clone size appears in some rows only: once, few, many, or a class for an expanded clone.

j_gene: TRBJ1-6
d_gene: NA
v_gene: TRBV27
abundance: NA
CDR3nt: TGTGCCAGCAGTTTAACGGGGCAGGGGACCTCCTATAATTCACCCCTCCACTTT
CDR3aa: CASSLTGQGTSYNSPLHF

j_gene: TRBJ2-1
d_gene: TRBD2
v_gene: TRBV5-8
abundance: NA
CDR3nt: TGTGCCAGCAGCTTTAGGACGGGGGGACGGTTCTTC
CDR3aa: CASSFRTGGRFF

j_gene: TRBJ1-6
d_gene: NA
v_gene: TRBV11-2
abundance: NA
CDR3nt: TGTGCCAGCAGCTTAGATCCCACAGGGCCGAATTCACCCCTCCACTTT
CDR3aa: CASSLDPTGPNSPLHF

j_gene: TRBJ1-2
d_gene: NA
v_gene: TRBV15
abundance: NA
CDR3nt: TGTGCCACCAGCACCGGGGGGGATGTTGGTGGCTACACCTTC
CDR3aa: CATSTGGDVGGYTF

j_gene: TRBJ2-3
d_gene: TRBD1
v_gene: TRBV5-4
abundance: NA
CDR3nt: TGTGCCAGCAGCTTGGAAGGGACAGGGAGCACAGATACGCAGTATTTT
CDR3aa: CASSLEGTGSTDTQYF

j_gene: TRBJ1-6
d_gene: TRBD1
v_gene: TRBV5-4
abundance: NA
CDR3nt: TGTGCCAGCAGCCGCCCGGGACAGGGGTTTTCTTCACCCCTCCACTTT
CDR3aa: CASSRPGQGFSSPLHF

j_gene: TRBJ1-2
d_gene: NA
v_gene: TRBV24-1
abundance: NA
CDR3nt: TGTGCCACCAGTGAACCGGACAGTGCCTCGGGCGGCTACACCTTC
CDR3aa: CATSEPDSASGGYTF

j_gene: TRBJ2-3
d_gene: TRBD2
v_gene: TRBV5-5
abundance: NA
CDR3nt: TGTGCCAGCAGCCAAGCCGGGACTAGCGTCCCAGATACGCAGTATTTT
CDR3aa: CASSQAGTSVPDTQYF

j_gene: TRBJ1-4
d_gene: TRBD1
v_gene: TRBV5-1
abundance: once
CDR3nt: TGCGCCAGCAGCTTCGGACAGGGAGGAGAAAAACTGTTTTTT
CDR3aa: CASSFGQGGEKLFF

j_gene: TRBJ1-3
d_gene: NA
v_gene: TRBV5-1
abundance: NA
CDR3nt: TGCGCCAGCAGCCCGGAGTTCTCTGGAAACACCATATATTTT
CDR3aa: CASSPEFSGNTIYF

j_gene: TRBJ1-4
d_gene: TRBD1
v_gene: TRBV3-1/TRBV3-2
abundance: NA
CDR3nt: TGTGCCAGCAGCCTAGGGGGCGGTGGAAAACTGTTTTTT
CDR3aa: CASSLGGGGKLFF

j_gene: TRBJ2-2
d_gene: TRBD2
v_gene: TRBV5-4
abundance: NA
CDR3nt: TGTGCCAGCAGTCTTGAAGGACTAGCGGGGTTTGGCGGGGAGCTGTTTTTT
CDR3aa: CASSLEGLAGFGGELFF

j_gene: TRBJ1-1
d_gene: NA
v_gene: TRBV18
abundance: NA
CDR3nt: TGTGCCAGCTCACACGGGGCTGAAGCTTTCTTT
CDR3aa: CASSHGAEAFF

j_gene: TRBJ1-6
d_gene: NA
v_gene: TRBV10-3
abundance: NA
CDR3nt: TGTGCCATCAGTGATGCTGGAGGGGACCATTCACCCCTCCACTTT
CDR3aa: CAISDAGGDHSPLHF

j_gene: TRBJ2-7
d_gene: TRBD1
v_gene: TRBV25-1
abundance: NA
CDR3nt: TGTGCCAGCAGTGAGGCCTACAGGGGGACAAACTACGAGCAGTACTTC
CDR3aa: CASSEAYRGTNYEQYF

j_gene: TRBJ1-2
d_gene: NA
v_gene: TRBV5-1
abundance: NA
CDR3nt: TGCGCCAGCAGCTTCGGGGGGCTTGGGTATGGCTACACCTTC
CDR3aa: CASSFGGLGYGYTF

j_gene: TRBJ2-7
d_gene: TRBD2
v_gene: TRBV18
abundance: NA
CDR3nt: TGTGCCAGCTCACCCTCGCGGGAGGGCTACGAGCAGTACTTC
CDR3aa: CASSPSREGYEQYF

j_gene: TRBJ1-1
d_gene: NA
v_gene: TRBV11-3
abundance: NA
CDR3nt: TGTGCCAGCAGCTTATTTTACGGGACAGAAGCTTTCTTT
CDR3aa: CASSLFYGTEAFF

j_gene: TRBJ2-7
d_gene: TRBD2
v_gene: TRBV4-1
abundance: NA
CDR3nt: TGCGCCAGCAGCCAAGAGTCCAGCGGGGTTGTCTCCTACGAGCAGTACTTC
CDR3aa: CASSQESSGVVSYEQYF

j_gene: TRBJ1-2
d_gene: NA
v_gene: TRBV5-1
abundance: NA
CDR3nt: TGCGCCAGCCGCGCAGACCCTAGTAACTATGGCTACACCTTC
CDR3aa: CASRADPSNYGYTF

j_gene: TRBJ1-5
d_gene: TRBD1
v_gene: TRBV19
abundance: NA
CDR3nt: TGTGCCAGTATCTCGCCGGGACAGGGGGATCAGCCCCAGCATTTT
CDR3aa: CASISPGQGDQPQHF

j_gene: TRBJ1-3
d_gene: NA
v_gene: TRBV2
abundance: NA
CDR3nt: TGTGCCAGCAGCGTAACAGGAGACTCTGGAAACACCATATATTTT
CDR3aa: CASSVTGDSGNTIYF

j_gene: TRBJ1-1
d_gene: NA
v_gene: TRBV29-1
abundance: NA
CDR3nt: TGCAGCGTTGGGGGGCAGGCTTACACTGAAGCTTTCTTT
CDR3aa: CSVGGQAYTEAFF

j_gene: TRBJ1-2
d_gene: NA
v_gene: TRBV7-2
abundance: NA
CDR3nt: TGTGCCAGCAGCTCAGACACCCAAAACTATGGCTACACCTTC
CDR3aa: CASSSDTQNYGYTF

j_gene: TRBJ1-1
d_gene: TRBD1
v_gene: TRBV7-3
abundance: NA
CDR3nt: TGTGCCAGCAGCTTAGGAGGGGGCGGCATGAACACTGAAGCTTTCTTT
CDR3aa: CASSLGGGGMNTEAFF

j_gene: TRBJ2-2
d_gene: NA
v_gene: TRBV6-5
abundance: NA
CDR3nt: TGTGCCAGCAGGAGACAGGTGGGCACCGGGGAGCTGTTTTTT
CDR3aa: CASRRQVGTGELFF

j_gene: TRBJ1-1
d_gene: TRBD1
v_gene: TRBV6-2/TRBV6-3
abundance: NA
CDR3nt: TGTGCCAGCAGTAAACAGGGGGCGTTGAACACTGAAGCTTTCTTT
CDR3aa: CASSKQGALNTEAFF

j_gene: TRBJ1-2
d_gene: TRBD1
v_gene: TRBV29-1
abundance: NA
CDR3nt: TGCAGCGCCGAGGACAGGGTTCAAGGGGGCTACACCTTC
CDR3aa: CSAEDRVQGGYTF

j_gene: TRBJ1-2
d_gene: NA
v_gene: TRBV6-5
abundance: NA
CDR3nt: TGTGCCAGCAGTTCGACAGTGACTAACTATGGCTACACCTTC
CDR3aa: CASSSTVTNYGYTF

j_gene: TRBJ1-1
d_gene: TRBD1
v_gene: TRBV18
abundance: NA
CDR3nt: TGTGCCAGCTCACCAGGACAGGGCCCGAACACTGAAGCTTTCTTT
CDR3aa: CASSPGQGPNTEAFF

j_gene: TRBJ1-2
d_gene: NA
v_gene: TRBV29-1
abundance: NA
CDR3nt: TGCAGCGTTGAAGGGGTAGGGGGTTTATATGGCTACACCTTC
CDR3aa: CSVEGVGGLYGYTF